This T cell receptor (beta chain) was captured by sequencing in a study of control samples from healthy donors and cancer patients. TCRdb's table, derived via immunoSEQ multiplex PCR, lists solely in-frame clones and lacks some. Seen here are about 59,000 clones, more than 85% observed once, and the top ten hold 1.7%. The TCR originated in a middle-aged man with colorectal cancer. The sample comprised PBMCs.

The CDR3 DNA follows: TGCGCCAGCAGAGTAGGTTCACTTGGGAGCACAGATACGCAGTATTTT. It specifies CASRVGSLGSTDTQYF. The chain links TRBV5-1 to TRBJ2-3; D not resolved. The germline V and J ends were trimmed by 5 bases and 0 bases, with 16 bases remaining between them. Germline loops: CDR1 SGHRS, CDR2 YFSETQ. The CDR3 totals 16 residues.